This is a list of T cell receptor beta chains from one sample in a study of OX40 agonist ivuxolimab in advanced cancers. The protocol was immunoSEQ multiplex PCR, while the TCRdb copy is restricted to in-frame clones and leaves out a portion. The sample lists 30,000 to 40,000 clones, 85% to 90% occurring once. The sample in question was CD4+ or CD8+ T cells sorted from blood, obtained in a trial of the OX40 agonist ivuxolimab. Every receptor here comes from an adult with an advanced solid tumor such as melanoma, head and neck, liver or kidney cancer. The CDR3 runs from the conserved cysteine through the conserved F or W. The D gene is left open where the match is weak. Size is omitted from some rows. Given values are once, few, many or a class for expanded clones.

D gene	J gene	clone size	V gene	CDR3 protein	CDR3 DNA
.	TRBJ2-5	.	TRBV6-5	CASIGATQETQYF	TGTGCCAGCATAGGAGCAACCCAAGAGACCCAGTACTTC
.	TRBJ2-7	.	TRBV15	CATSTGDSYEQYF	TGTGCCACCAGCACAGGAGATTCCTACGAGCAGTACTTC
.	TRBJ1-6	.	TRBV15	CATSRARSSYNSPLHF	TGTGCCACCAGCAGAGCCCGAAGCTCCTATAATTCACCCCTCCACTTT
.	TRBJ2-7	.	TRBV2	CASMGKGAYEQYF	TGTGCCAGCATGGGGAAAGGGGCCTACGAGCAGTACTTC
.	TRBJ1-3	.	TRBV6-5	CASSYGQNSGNTIYF	TGTGCCAGCAGTTACGGTCAGAACTCTGGAAACACCATATATTTT
.	TRBJ1-1	.	TRBV2	CASSEAGMYTEAFF	TGTGCCAGCAGTGAAGCAGGGATGTACACTGAAGCTTTCTTT
.	TRBJ2-7	.	TRBV5-1	CASSLGGGPNEQYF	TGCGCCAGCAGCTTGGGTGGGGGCCCCAACGAGCAGTACTTC
.	TRBJ1-2	.	TRBV6-5	CASSYLLSEGYTF	TGTGCCAGCAGTTACTTATTATCGGAGGGCTACACCTTC
.	TRBJ2-3	.	TRBV10-3	CAISEFATRKTVPDTQYF	TGTGCCATCAGTGAGTTCGCGACCCGGAAAACGGTACCAGATACGCAGTATTTT
TRBD1	TRBJ2-1	.	TRBV11-3	CASSSGQINEQFF	TGTGCCAGCAGCTCGGGACAGATCAATGAGCAGTTCTTC
.	TRBJ2-3	.	TRBV7-6	CASSSLGAGDTQYF	TGTGCCAGCAGCTCCCTGGGGGCAGGGGATACGCAGTATTTT
.	TRBJ2-3	.	TRBV7-2	CASRVGDTQYF	TGTGCCAGCCGAGTGGGGGATACGCAGTATTTT
TRBD1	TRBJ2-7	.	TRBV7-8	CASSLGTGQYEQYF	TGTGCCAGCAGCTTAGGGACAGGGCAGTACGAGCAGTACTTC
.	TRBJ1-3	once	TRBV5-1	CASSSLPPGTASGNTIYF	TGCGCCAGCAGCTCCCTCCCCCCCGGGACGGCCTCTGGAAACACCATATATTTT
.	TRBJ1-4	.	TRBV5-1	CASGLSDEKLFF	TGCGCCAGCGGACTGTCAGATGAAAAACTGTTTTTT
.	TRBJ2-7	few	TRBV19	CASSMRGVNSYEQYF	TGTGCCAGTAGTATGAGGGGGGTCAACTCCTACGAGCAGTACTTC
.	TRBJ1-3	few	TRBV6-5	CASRDHGNTIYF	TGTGCCAGCCGCGACCATGGAAACACCATATATTTT
TRBD2	TRBJ2-2	once	TRBV5-1	CASSWTSGDTGELFF	TGCGCCAGCAGCTGGACTAGTGGGGACACCGGGGAGCTGTTTTTT
.	TRBJ2-2	.	TRBV27	CASNVGTANTGELFF	TGTGCCAGCAATGTAGGGACGGCGAACACCGGGGAGCTGTTTTTT
TRBD1	TRBJ1-4	few	TRBV7-9	CASSFGTGKEGKLFF	TGTGCCAGCAGCTTCGGGACAGGGAAAGAAGGAAAACTGTTTTTT
TRBD1	TRBJ2-7	.	TRBV6-1	CASSEAGTEIYEQYF	TGTGCCAGCAGTGAAGCTGGGACAGAAATCTACGAGCAGTACTTC
.	TRBJ1-6	.	TRBV5-1	CASSLGAFASDSPLHF	TGCGCCAGCAGCTTGGGTGCATTTGCATCCGATTCACCCCTCCACTTT
.	TRBJ1-5	few	TRBV18	CASSSIEGNQPQHF	TGTGCCAGCTCCTCCATCGAGGGTAATCAGCCCCAGCATTTT
.	TRBJ1-1	.	TRBV6-6	CASSKPGNSLNTEAFF	TGTGCCAGCAGCAAACCCGGGAACAGCTTGAACACTGAAGCTTTCTTT
.	TRBJ1-1	.	TRBV28	CASSPLLQRKVWDTEAFF	TGTGCCAGCAGTCCCCTCCTGCAGCGGAAGGTTTGGGACACTGAAGCTTTCTTT
.	TRBJ1-1	few	TRBV18	CASSLQQNTEAFF	TGTGCCAGCTCACTTCAACAGAACACTGAAGCTTTCTTT
TRBD1	TRBJ1-1	.	TRBV12-5	CASGLVQGALGEAFF	TGTGCTAGTGGTTTGGTACAGGGGGCGTTAGGAGAAGCTTTCTTT
.	TRBJ1-1	.	TRBV7-2	CASSLYTGTLGAFF	TGTGCCAGCAGCTTATATACAGGAACCTTGGGGGCTTTCTTT
.	TRBJ2-2	.	TRBV6-1	CATERKGHTGELFF	TGTGCCACCGAAAGAAAGGGGCACACCGGGGAGCTGTTTTTT
TRBD1	TRBJ1-1	.	TRBV7-2	CASSIRTGQGVTEAFF	TGTGCCAGCAGTATACGGACAGGGCAAGGAGTCACTGAAGCTTTCTTT
.	TRBJ1-2	.	TRBV6-5	CASSSRGDLANYGYTF	TGTGCCAGCAGTTCGCGAGGGGACTTAGCTAACTATGGCTACACCTTC
TRBD1	TRBJ2-7	.	TRBV13	CASSPRQGTNFYEQYF	TGTGCCAGCAGCCCTAGACAGGGGACAAACTTTTACGAGCAGTACTTC
.	TRBJ2-2	once	TRBV19	CASSMVGVTGELFF	TGTGCCAGTAGTATGGTAGGGGTGACCGGGGAGCTGTTTTTT
TRBD1	TRBJ1-6	.	TRBV5-4	CASSLDRGDSPLHF	TGTGCCAGCAGCCTAGACAGGGGTGATTCACCCCTCCACTTT
.	TRBJ1-3	once	TRBV4-2	CASSWAGAGNTIYF	TGTGCCAGCAGCTGGGCAGGGGCTGGAAACACCATATATTTT
TRBD1	TRBJ2-3	.	TRBV11-3	CASSLGGPGQAGDTQYF	TGTGCCAGCAGCTTAGGGGGACCGGGACAGGCTGGCGATACGCAGTATTTT
.	TRBJ2-3	.	TRBV15	CATSTGRDTQYF	TGTGCCACCAGCACGGGGAGGGATACGCAGTATTTT
TRBD1	TRBJ2-2	.	TRBV28	CASSPSTGGGTGELFF	TGTGCCAGCAGTCCATCGACAGGGGGCGGTACCGGGGAGCTGTTTTTT
TRBD1	TRBJ2-5	.	TRBV2	CASSPGTGGETQYF	TGTGCCAGCAGTCCCGGGACAGGCGGCGAGACCCAGTACTTC
.	TRBJ2-7	.	TRBV9	CASSPSWGSDEQYF	TGTGCCAGCAGCCCCTCGTGGGGGTCCGACGAGCAGTACTTC
.	TRBJ1-1	.	TRBV5-1	CASSLFGVNTEAFF	TGCGCCAGCAGCTTGTTTGGGGTGAACACTGAAGCTTTCTTT
.	TRBJ2-2	.	TRBV14	CASKGGNTGELFF	TGTGCCAGCAAAGGCGGGAACACCGGGGAGCTGTTTTTT
.	TRBJ1-5	.	TRBV5-8	CASSSFISNQPQHF	TGTGCCAGCAGCAGTTTCATTAGCAATCAGCCCCAGCATTTT
TRBD1	TRBJ1-1	.	TRBV7-9	CASSHLDRGAFGAFF	TGTGCCAGCAGCCACCTTGACAGGGGGGCCTTCGGAGCTTTCTTT
.	TRBJ1-4	.	TRBV6-5	CASKRTDEKLFF	TGTGCCAGTAAGCGGACGGATGAAAAACTGTTTTTT
.	TRBJ1-5	.	TRBV4-1	CASSQDRSGEGNQPQHF	TGCGCCAGCAGCCAAGATCGATCAGGGGAGGGCAATCAGCCCCAGCATTTT
.	TRBJ1-4	.	TRBV6-1	CASRSGGLGEKLFF	TGTGCCAGCAGATCGGGGGGGCTGGGAGAAAAACTGTTTTTT
.	TRBJ2-3	.	TRBV6-1	CASSEQGSLNTQYF	TGTGCCAGCAGTGAACAGGGGTCGTTGAATACGCAGTATTTT
TRBD1	TRBJ1-2	.	TRBV28	CASSLGQGNGYTF	TGTGCCAGCAGCCTCGGACAGGGGAATGGCTACACCTTC
TRBD1	TRBJ1-2	.	TRBV2	CASSGYRGQANYGYTF	TGTGCCAGCAGTGGTTACAGGGGGCAAGCTAACTATGGCTACACCTTC
.	TRBJ1-5	once	TRBV4-1	CASSQGQLEKPQHF	TGCGCCAGCAGCCAAGGACAGCTGGAAAAGCCCCAGCATTTT
.	TRBJ1-2	.	TRBV5-1	CASSLDGVLGYTF	TGCGCCAGCAGCTTGGATGGCGTGCTTGGCTACACCTTC
TRBD2	TRBJ2-5	.	TRBV6-6	CASKRTSGVQETQYF	TGTGCCAGCAAAAGGACTAGCGGGGTACAAGAGACCCAGTACTTC
.	TRBJ2-2	.	TRBV5-1	CASSGGLPKGTGELFF	TGCGCCAGCTCCGGTGGACTCCCAAAAGGCACCGGGGAGCTGTTTTTT
.	TRBJ1-4	.	TRBV28	CASSFGSRQGNEKLFF	TGTGCCAGCAGTTTTGGCTCGCGCCAGGGCAATGAAAAACTGTTTTTT
.	TRBJ1-2	.	TRBV27	CASSLSPGANYGYTF	TGTGCCAGCAGTTTATCGCCGGGGGCTAACTATGGCTACACCTTC
.	TRBJ2-1	.	TRBV18	CASSPGTPRYNEQFF	TGTGCCAGCTCTCCCGGGACACCAAGATACAATGAGCAGTTCTTC